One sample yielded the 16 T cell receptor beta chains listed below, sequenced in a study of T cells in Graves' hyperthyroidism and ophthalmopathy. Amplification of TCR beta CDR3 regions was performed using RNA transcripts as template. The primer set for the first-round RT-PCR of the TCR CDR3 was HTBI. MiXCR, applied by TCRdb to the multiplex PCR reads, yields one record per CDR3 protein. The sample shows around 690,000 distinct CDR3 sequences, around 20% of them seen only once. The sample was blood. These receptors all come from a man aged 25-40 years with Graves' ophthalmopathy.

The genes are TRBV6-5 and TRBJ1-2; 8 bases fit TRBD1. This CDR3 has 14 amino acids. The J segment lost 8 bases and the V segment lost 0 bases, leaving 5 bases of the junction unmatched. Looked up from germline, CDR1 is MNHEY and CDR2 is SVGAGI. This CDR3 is CASSYSGQGSGYTF. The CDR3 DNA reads TGTGCCAGCAGTTACTCTGGACAGGGTTCCGGCTACACCTTC.

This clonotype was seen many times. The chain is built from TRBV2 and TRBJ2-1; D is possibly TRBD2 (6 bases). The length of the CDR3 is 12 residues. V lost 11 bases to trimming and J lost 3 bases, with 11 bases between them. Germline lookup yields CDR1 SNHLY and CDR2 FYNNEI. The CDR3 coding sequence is TGTGCCGTTCAGGGAGGCTACAATGAGCAGTTCTTC. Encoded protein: CAVQGGYNEQFF.

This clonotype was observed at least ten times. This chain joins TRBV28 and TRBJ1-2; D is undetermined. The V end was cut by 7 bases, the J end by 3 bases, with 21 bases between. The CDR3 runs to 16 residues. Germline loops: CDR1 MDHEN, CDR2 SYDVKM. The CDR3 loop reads CASTRGPPGVDYGYTF. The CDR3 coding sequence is TGTGCCAGCACCCGCGGGCCGCCTGGGGTGGACTATGGCTACACCTTC.

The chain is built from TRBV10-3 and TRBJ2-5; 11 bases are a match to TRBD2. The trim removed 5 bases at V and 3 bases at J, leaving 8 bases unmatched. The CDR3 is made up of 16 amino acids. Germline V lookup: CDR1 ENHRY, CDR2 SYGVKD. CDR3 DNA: TGTGCCATCAGTTCCGGGACTAGCGGCACAAAAGAGACCCAGTACTTC. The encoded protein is CAISSGTSGTKETQYF.

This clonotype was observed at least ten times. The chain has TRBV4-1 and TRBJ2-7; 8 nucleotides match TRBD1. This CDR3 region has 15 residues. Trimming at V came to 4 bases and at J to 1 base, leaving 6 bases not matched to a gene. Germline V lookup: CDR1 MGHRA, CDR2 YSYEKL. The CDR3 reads CASSPRTGRSYEQYF. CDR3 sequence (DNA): TGCGCCAGCAGCCCTCGGACAGGGAGATCCTACGAGCAGTACTTC.

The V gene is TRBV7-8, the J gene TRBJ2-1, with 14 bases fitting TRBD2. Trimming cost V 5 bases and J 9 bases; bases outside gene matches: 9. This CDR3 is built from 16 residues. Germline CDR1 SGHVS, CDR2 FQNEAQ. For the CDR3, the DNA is TGTGCCAGCAGCCCCAAGGGACTAGCGGGAGAAGGTGAGCAGTTCTTC. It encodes CASSPKGLAGEGEQFF.

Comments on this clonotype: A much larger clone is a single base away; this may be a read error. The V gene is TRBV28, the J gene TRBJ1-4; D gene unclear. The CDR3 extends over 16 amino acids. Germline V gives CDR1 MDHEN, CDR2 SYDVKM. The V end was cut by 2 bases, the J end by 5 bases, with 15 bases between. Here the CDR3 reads CASSLNRGIANEKLFF. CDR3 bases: TGTGCCAGCAGTTTAAATCGCGGGATAGCCAATGAAAAACTGTTTTTT.

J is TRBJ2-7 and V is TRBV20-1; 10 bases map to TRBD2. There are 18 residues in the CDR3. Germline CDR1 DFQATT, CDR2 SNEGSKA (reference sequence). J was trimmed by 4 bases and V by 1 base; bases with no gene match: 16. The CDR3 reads CSARGVALGLAGVYEQYF. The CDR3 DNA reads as TGCAGTGCTAGAGGGGTAGCGTTAGGGCTAGCGGGAGTTTACGAGCAGTACTTC.

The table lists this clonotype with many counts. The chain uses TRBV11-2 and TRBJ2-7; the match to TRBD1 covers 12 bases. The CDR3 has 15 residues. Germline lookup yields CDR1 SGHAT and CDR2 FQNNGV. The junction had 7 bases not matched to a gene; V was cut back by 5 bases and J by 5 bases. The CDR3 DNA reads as TGTGCCAGCAGCACGGGACAGGGGGCGCGGAACGAGCAGTACTTC. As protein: CASSTGQGARNEQYF.

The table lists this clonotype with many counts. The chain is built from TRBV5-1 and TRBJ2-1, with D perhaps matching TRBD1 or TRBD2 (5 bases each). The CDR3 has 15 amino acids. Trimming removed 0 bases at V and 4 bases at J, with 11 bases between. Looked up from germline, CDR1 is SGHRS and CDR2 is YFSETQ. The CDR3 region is CASSLVGDPYNEQFF. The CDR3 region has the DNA TGCGCCAGCAGCTTGGTGGGGGACCCTTACAATGAGCAGTTCTTC.

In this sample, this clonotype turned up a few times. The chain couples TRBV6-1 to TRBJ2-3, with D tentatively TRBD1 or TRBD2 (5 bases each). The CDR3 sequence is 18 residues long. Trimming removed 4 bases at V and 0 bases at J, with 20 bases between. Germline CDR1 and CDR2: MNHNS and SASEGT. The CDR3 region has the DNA TGTGCCAGCAGTGGGTCGGGGACCTATCCCCCTAGCACAGATACGCAGTATTTT. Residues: CASSGSGTYPPSTDTQYF.

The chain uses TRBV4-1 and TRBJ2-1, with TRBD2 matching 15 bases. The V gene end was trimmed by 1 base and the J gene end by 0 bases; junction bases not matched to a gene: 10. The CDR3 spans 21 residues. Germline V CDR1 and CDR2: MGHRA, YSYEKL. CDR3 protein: CASSQVSPGLAGGSSYNEQFF. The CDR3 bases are TGCGCCAGCAGCCAAGTCAGCCCGGGACTAGCGGGAGGTTCCTCCTACAATGAGCAGTTCTTC.

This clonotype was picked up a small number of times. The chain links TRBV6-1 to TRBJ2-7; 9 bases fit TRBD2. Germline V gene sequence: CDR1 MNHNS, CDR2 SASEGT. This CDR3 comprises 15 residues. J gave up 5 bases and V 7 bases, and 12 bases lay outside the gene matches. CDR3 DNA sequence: TGTGCCAGCACCGCAGGTCCAGCGGGAGGACACGAGCAGTACTTC. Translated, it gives CASTAGPAGGHEQYF.

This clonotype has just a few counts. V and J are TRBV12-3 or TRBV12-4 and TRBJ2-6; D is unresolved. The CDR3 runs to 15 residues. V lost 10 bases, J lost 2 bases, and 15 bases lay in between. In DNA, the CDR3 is TGTGCCACCCTTCCGCGACGGGCTGGGGCCAACGTCCTGACTTTC. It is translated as CATLPRRAGANVLTF.

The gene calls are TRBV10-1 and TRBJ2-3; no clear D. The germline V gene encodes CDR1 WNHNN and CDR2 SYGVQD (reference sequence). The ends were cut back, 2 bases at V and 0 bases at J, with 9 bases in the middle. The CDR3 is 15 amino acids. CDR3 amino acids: CASSEQTFSTDTQYF. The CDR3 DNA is TGCGCCAGCAGTGAGCAAACGTTTAGCACAGATACGCAGTATTTT.

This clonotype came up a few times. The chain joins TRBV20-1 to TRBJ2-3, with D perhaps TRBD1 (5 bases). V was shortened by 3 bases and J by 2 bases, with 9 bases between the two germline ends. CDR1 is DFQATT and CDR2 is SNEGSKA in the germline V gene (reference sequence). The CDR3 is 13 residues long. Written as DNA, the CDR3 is TGCAGTGCTAGGCAGGGTCCCACAGATACGCAGTATTTT. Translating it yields CSARQGPTDTQYF.